This is a list of T cell receptor beta chains from one sample in a study of blood T cell repertoires in COVID-19. The repertoire was sequenced with immunoSEQ multiplex PCR; TCRdb's copy has only in-frame clones and lacks some. The sample includes approximately 200,000 clones, around 95% of them seen just once. Sequencing was performed on peripheral blood. The origin of the receptors is a man in his thirties or forties with COVID-19, enrolled during active disease. CDR3s include the opening cysteine and the closing phenylalanine or tryptophan. D genes are given only for firm matches. The size entry is marked missing in some rows and otherwise reads once, few, many or a size class.

CDR3,DNA,size,J,V,length,D
CASSYSDTYEQYF,TGTGCCAGCAGTTACAGTGACACCTACGAGCAGTACTTC,-,TRBJ2-7,TRBV6-5,13,-
CASSREDVGQGIYGYTF,TGTGCCAGTAGTAGGGAAGACGTGGGACAGGGCATCTATGGCTACACCTTC,-,TRBJ1-2,TRBV19,17,TRBD1
CASSSWTNYGYTF,TGTGCCAGCAGTTCATGGACAAACTATGGCTACACCTTC,-,TRBJ1-2,TRBV27,13,-
CASSSLGGPPDTQYF,TGCGCCAGCAGCTCGCTGGGGGGGCCCCCAGATACGCAGTATTTT,-,TRBJ2-3,TRBV5-1,15,-
CASSLTGPRAQFF,TGTGCCAGCAGCTTAACGGGTCCCAGGGCCCAGTTCTTC,-,TRBJ2-1,TRBV7-3,13,-
CASSEVWGGLLDTQYF,TGTGCCAGCAGTGAAGTGTGGGGGGGCCTTTTAGATACGCAGTATTTT,-,TRBJ2-3,TRBV2,16,-
CASSEPGSGNTIYF,TGTGCCAGCAGTGAGCCGGGCTCTGGAAACACCATATATTTT,-,TRBJ1-3,TRBV6-1,14,-
CASSFGGGKTQYF,TGCGCCAGCAGCTTCGGGGGTGGGAAGACCCAGTACTTC,-,TRBJ2-5,TRBV5-1,13,-
CASSFQTGNTEAFF,TGTGCCAGCAGCTTTCAGACAGGGAACACTGAAGCTTTCTTT,many,TRBJ1-1,TRBV5-5,14,-
CASSWTGSGNTIYF,TGCGCCAGCAGCTGGACAGGCTCTGGAAACACCATATATTTT,-,TRBJ1-3,TRBV5-1,14,TRBD1
CASSEDNPGNTIYF,TGTGCCAGCAGCGAGGACAACCCTGGAAACACCATATATTTT,few,TRBJ1-3,TRBV9,14,-
CASSPLAGGTEAFF,TGTGCCAGCTCACCACTGGCAGGGGGCACTGAAGCTTTCTTT,-,TRBJ1-1,TRBV18,14,TRBD1
CAWSGRGAGNTIYF,TGTGCCTGGAGTGGCCGGGGGGCTGGAAACACCATATATTTT,-,TRBJ1-3,TRBV30,14,-
CASSDNRVAGTEAFF,TGTGCCAGCAGTGATAACAGGGTGGCGGGCACTGAAGCTTTCTTT,-,TRBJ1-1,TRBV6-1,15,-
CASSQVDRGNTEAFF,TGTGCCAGCAGCCAAGTCGACAGGGGGAACACTGAAGCTTTCTTT,once,TRBJ1-1,TRBV14,15,TRBD1
CASTQQGTLLYGYTF,TGTGCCAGCACCCAACAGGGGACCCTACTCTATGGCTACACCTTC,-,TRBJ1-2,TRBV2,15,TRBD1
CASSLYYEQYF,TGTGCCAGCAGCCTTTACTACGAGCAGTACTTC,few,TRBJ2-7,TRBV14,11,-
CASSMTDNTIYF,TGTGCCAGTAGTATGACAGATAACACCATATATTTT,-,TRBJ1-3,TRBV19,12,-
CAISVNRENTEAFF,TGTGCCATCAGTGTCAACAGGGAGAACACTGAAGCTTTCTTT,-,TRBJ1-1,TRBV10-3,14,-
CASGLARQGAKSPSRNEQFF,TGTGCTAGTGGTTTGGCCCGACAGGGGGCGAAAAGTCCATCGCGCAATGAGCAGTTCTTC,-,TRBJ2-1,TRBV12-5,20,TRBD1
CASSEGNSGGLRGTQYF,TGTGCCAGCAGTGAAGGGAATAGCGGGGGACTAAGAGGGACCCAGTACTTC,-,TRBJ2-5,TRBV2,17,TRBD2
CASSLVVGDRGAFF,TGTGCCAGCAGCTTAGTGGTTGGGGACAGGGGGGCTTTCTTT,-,TRBJ1-1,TRBV13,14,TRBD1
CASSEGTGDNSPLHF,TGTGCCAGCAGTGAGGGGACAGGGGATAATTCACCCCTCCACTTT,-,TRBJ1-6,TRBV2,15,TRBD1
CATSSPGQGVNEQFF,TGTGCCACCAGCAGCCCCGGACAGGGGGTGAATGAGCAGTTCTTC,-,TRBJ2-1,TRBV15,15,TRBD1